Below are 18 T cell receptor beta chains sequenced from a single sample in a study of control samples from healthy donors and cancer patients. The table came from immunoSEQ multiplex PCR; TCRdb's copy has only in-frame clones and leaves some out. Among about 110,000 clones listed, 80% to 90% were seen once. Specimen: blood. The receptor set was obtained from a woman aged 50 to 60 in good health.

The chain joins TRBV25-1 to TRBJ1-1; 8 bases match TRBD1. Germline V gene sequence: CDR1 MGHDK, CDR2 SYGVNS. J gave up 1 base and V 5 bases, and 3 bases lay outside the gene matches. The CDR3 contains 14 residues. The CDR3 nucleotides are TGTGCCAGCAGTCGACAGGGGTCGAACACTGAAGCTTTCTTT. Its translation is CASSRQGSNTEAFF.

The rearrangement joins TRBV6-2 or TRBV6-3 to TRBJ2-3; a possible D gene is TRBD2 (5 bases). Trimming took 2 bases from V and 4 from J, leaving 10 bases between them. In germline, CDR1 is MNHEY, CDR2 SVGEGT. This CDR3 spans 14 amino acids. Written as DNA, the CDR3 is TGTGCCAGCAGTTACGTTAGCGTGTCAGATACGCAGTATTTT. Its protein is CASSYVSVSDTQYF.

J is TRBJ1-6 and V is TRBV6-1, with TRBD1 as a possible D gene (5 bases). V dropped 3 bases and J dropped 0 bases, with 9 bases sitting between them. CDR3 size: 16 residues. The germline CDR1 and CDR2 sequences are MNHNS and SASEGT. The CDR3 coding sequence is TGTGCCAGCAGTGAGGGGGGGAGCTCCTATAATTCACCCCTCCACTTT. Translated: CASSEGGSSYNSPLHF.

The CDR3 region is CASSLSGRTSEQYF. For the CDR3, the DNA is TGCGCCAGCAGCTTGTCGGGCCGTACCTCGGAGCAGTACTTC. The chain links TRBV5-1 to TRBJ2-7, with D unclear. V lost 1 base, J lost 7 bases, and 15 bases lay in between. The germline CDR1 and CDR2 sequences are SGHRS and YFSETQ. This CDR3 has 14 residues.

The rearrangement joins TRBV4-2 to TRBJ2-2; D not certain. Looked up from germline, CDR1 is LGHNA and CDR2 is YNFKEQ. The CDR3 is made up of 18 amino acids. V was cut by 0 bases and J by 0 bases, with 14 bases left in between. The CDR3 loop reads CASSQDLPGDTNTGELFF. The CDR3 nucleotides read TGTGCCAGCAGCCAAGATCTACCCGGTGATACGAACACCGGGGAGCTGTTTTTT.

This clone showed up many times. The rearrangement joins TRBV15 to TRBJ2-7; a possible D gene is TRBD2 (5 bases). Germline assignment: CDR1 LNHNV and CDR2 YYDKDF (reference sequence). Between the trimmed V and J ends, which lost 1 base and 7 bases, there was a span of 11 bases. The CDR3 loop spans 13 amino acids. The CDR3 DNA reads TGTGCCACCAGCAGAGTTGCGGGTGAGGAGCAGTACTTC. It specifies CATSRVAGEEQYF.

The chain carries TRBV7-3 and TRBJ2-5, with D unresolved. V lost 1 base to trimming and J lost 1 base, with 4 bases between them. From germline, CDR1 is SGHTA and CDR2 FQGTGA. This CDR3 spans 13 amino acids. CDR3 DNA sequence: TGTGCCAGCAGCTTAAACCCCCAAGAGACCCAGTACTTC. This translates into CASSLNPQETQYF.

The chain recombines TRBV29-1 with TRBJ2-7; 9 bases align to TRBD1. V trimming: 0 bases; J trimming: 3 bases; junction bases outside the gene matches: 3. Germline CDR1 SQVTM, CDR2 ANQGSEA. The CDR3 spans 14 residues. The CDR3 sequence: CSVEDTGQGYEQYF. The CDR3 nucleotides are TGCAGCGTTGAAGACACGGGACAGGGCTACGAGCAGTACTTC.

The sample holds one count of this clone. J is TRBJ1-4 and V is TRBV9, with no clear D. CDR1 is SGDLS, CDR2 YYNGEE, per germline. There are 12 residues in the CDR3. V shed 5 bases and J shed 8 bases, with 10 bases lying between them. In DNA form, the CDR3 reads TGTGCCAGCAGGGATCCTCGGGAAAAACTGTTTTTT. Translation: CASRDPREKLFF. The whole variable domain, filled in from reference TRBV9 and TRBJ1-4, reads DSGVTQTPKHLITATGQRVTLRCSPRSGDLSVYWYQQSLDQGLQFLIQYYNGEERAKGNILERFSAQQFPDLHSELNLSSLELGDSALYFCASRDPREKLFFGSGTQLSVL.

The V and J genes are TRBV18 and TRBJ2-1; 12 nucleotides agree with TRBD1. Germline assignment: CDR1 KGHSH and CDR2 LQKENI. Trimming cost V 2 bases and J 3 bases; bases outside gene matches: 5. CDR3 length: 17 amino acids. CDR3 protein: CASSPGTGGAVYNEQFF. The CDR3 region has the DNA TGTGCCAGCTCACCAGGGACAGGGGGCGCAGTCTACAATGAGCAGTTCTTC.

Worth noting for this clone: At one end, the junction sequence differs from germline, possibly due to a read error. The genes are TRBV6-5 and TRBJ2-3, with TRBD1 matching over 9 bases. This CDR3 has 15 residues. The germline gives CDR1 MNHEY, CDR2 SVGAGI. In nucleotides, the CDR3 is TGTGCCAGCAATTACAGGGGGCAGGGATCAGATACGCAGTATTTT. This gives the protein CASNYRGQGSDTQYF.

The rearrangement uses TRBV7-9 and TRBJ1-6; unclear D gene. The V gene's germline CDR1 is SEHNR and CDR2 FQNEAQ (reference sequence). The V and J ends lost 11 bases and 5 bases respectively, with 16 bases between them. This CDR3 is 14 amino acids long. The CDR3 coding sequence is TGTGCCCTACACCCGGACGGAGATAATTCACCCCTCCACTTT. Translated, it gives CALHPDGDNSPLHF.

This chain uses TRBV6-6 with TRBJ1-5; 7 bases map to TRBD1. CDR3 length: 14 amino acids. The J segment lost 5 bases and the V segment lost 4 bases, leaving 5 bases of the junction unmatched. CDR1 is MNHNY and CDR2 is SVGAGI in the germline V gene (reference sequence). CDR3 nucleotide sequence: TGTGCCAGCAGTTCCGACAGGGCATATCAGCCCCAGCATTTT. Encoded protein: CASSSDRAYQPQHF.

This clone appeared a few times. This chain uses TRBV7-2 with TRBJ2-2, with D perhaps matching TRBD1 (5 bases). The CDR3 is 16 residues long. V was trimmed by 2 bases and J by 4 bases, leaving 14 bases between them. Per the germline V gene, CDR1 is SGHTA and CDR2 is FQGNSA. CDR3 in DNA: TGTGCCAGCAGCTTAAGTGTGACAGTAATCACCGGGGAGCTGTTTTTT. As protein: CASSLSVTVITGELFF.

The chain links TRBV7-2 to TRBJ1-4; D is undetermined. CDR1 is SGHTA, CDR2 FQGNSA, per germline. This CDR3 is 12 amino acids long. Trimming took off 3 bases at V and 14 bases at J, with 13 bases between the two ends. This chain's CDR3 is CASSFGEGPLFF. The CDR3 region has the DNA TGTGCCAGCAGCTTCGGCGAAGGGCCTCTGTTTTTT.

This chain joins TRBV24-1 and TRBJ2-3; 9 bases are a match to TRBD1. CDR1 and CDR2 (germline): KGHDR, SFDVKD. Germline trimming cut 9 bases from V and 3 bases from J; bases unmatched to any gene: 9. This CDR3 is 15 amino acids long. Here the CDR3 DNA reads TGTGCCACCGGGGGTCTCGGGACAGGGACAGATACGCAGTATTTT. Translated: CATGGLGTGTDTQYF.

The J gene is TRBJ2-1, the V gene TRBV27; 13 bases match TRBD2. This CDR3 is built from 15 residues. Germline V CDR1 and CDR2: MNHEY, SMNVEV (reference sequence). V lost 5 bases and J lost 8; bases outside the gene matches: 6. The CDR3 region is CASSRTSGGAHEQFF. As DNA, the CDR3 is TGTGCCAGCAGTCGAACTAGCGGGGGGGCACATGAGCAGTTCTTC.

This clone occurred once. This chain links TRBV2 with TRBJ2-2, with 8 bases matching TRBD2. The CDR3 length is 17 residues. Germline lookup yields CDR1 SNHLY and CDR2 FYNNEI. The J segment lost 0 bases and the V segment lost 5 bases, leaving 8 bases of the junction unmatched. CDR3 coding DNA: TGTGCCAGCAGTCCCAGGGGCGGGAGGTCGAACACCGGGGAGCTGTTTTTT. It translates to CASSPRGGRSNTGELFF.